Shown below are 20 T cell receptor beta chains from a single sample sequenced in a study of beta chain features in type 1 diabetes. As every portion of the isolated RNA was reverse transcribed, the sequencing read expressed TCRB transcripts. Here immunoSEQ multiplex PCR was the method, and the copy in TCRdb shows in-frame clones only, minus some. The table lists around 250,000 clones, about 23% of them singletons. Notes on the study in general: Within each of all four CD4+ subsets, Type 1 diabetes patients had TCRB CDR3s that were moderately but significantly shorter.

Their antigen targets remain unknown. The sequencing sample was made of naive CD4+ T cells from blood. These receptor sequences come from a woman in her twenties or thirties with type 1 diabetes.

This chain connects TRBV2 to TRBJ2-7; 7 nucleotides agree with TRBD1. Trimming at V came to 7 bases and at J to 4 bases, leaving 10 bases not matched to a gene. Germline-derived CDR1 and CDR2 are SNHLY and FYNNEI. There are 14 residues in the CDR3. The CDR3 loop is CASTPGTVFYEQYF. The CDR3, as DNA: TGTGCCAGCACCCCCGGGACAGTTTTTTACGAGCAGTACTTC.

This clone was detected only a few times. The chain links TRBV4-1 to TRBJ2-2, with 7 bases that match TRBD1. CDR3 length equals 14 residues. In germline, CDR1 is MGHRA, CDR2 YSYEKL. After removal of 2 bases from V and 12 bases from J, the junction contained 9 bases not matched to a gene. CDR3 DNA: TGCGCCAGCAGCCAAACTCGTGGGACAGAAAAGCTGTTTTTT. This translates into CASSQTRGTEKLFF.

This chain joins TRBV7-9 and TRBJ2-3; 9 positions agree with TRBD1. Germline assignment: CDR1 SEHNR and CDR2 FQNEAQ (reference sequence). This CDR3 region has 16 residues. With 2 bases clipped from V and 3 bases from J, the junction kept 6 bases outside the gene matches. In nucleotides, the CDR3 is TGTGCCAGCAGCTTACTACAGGGGGCAGAGACAGATACGCAGTATTTT. Translation gives CASSLLQGAETDTQYF.

In its sample, this clone was seen once. The chain employs TRBV28 and TRBJ2-3; TRBD2 matches 9 bases. The germline CDR1 and CDR2 sequences are MDHEN and SYDVKM. Trimming removed 1 base from V and 4 bases from J; junction bases left unmatched: 9. The length of the CDR3 is 17 residues. CDR3 coding DNA: TGTGCCAGCAGTTTATCATCCGCGGGGGGGGTCGCAGATACGCAGTATTTT. Translation gives CASSLSSAGGVADTQYF.

The chain links TRBV9 to TRBJ2-3; 8 bases map to TRBD2. The CDR3 is made up of 15 amino acids. Unmatched junction bases numbered 5, after V lost 3 bases and J lost 2 bases. CDR1 is SGDLS, CDR2 YYNGEE, per germline. CDR3 in amino acids: CASSATGGPTDTQYF. DNA for the CDR3: TGTGCCAGCAGCGCCACGGGAGGGCCCACAGATACGCAGTATTTT.

The rearrangement uses TRBV29-1 and TRBJ2-1; 7 nucleotides match TRBD2. CDR1 is SQVTM, CDR2 ANQGSEA, per germline. The ends lost 5 bases at V and 11 bases at J; junction bases unmatched: 39. This CDR3 is 22 amino acids long. CDR3 loop: CSVLGTALPSGPIGGGFGKQFF. The CDR3 nucleotides are TGCAGCGTTTTAGGGACCGCCCTTCCTAGCGGTCCGATTGGCGGGGGTTTTGGTAAGCAGTTCTTC.

The chain combines TRBV27 with TRBJ2-6, with D uncertain. There are 15 residues in the CDR3. Between the trimmed V and J ends, which lost 5 bases and 0 bases, there was a span of 8 bases. Germline V CDR1 and CDR2: MNHEY, SMNVEV (reference sequence). CDR3 residues: CASSTYSSGANVLTF. The CDR3 DNA follows: TGTGCCAGCAGTACATACAGCTCTGGGGCCAACGTCCTGACTTTC.

This clone turned up a few times. The genes are TRBV7-2 and TRBJ1-1; D is unresolved. There are 14 residues in the CDR3. Germline lookup yields CDR1 SGHTA and CDR2 FQGNSA. The ends were cut back, 10 bases at V and 0 bases at J, with 15 bases in the middle. In nucleotides, the CDR3 is TGTGCCACTCCGACGGGTAACATGAACACTGAAGCTTTCTTT. The encoded protein is CATPTGNMNTEAFF.

This clone was detected only once. V usage is TRBV30 and J usage is TRBJ1-2, with a weak D call TRBD1 (5 bases). The CDR3 runs to 15 residues. Germline values: CDR1 GTSNPN, CDR2 SVGIG (reference sequence). Trimming took 2 bases from V and 4 from J, leaving 17 bases between them. CDR3: CAWSPLGRAIYGYTF. The DNA of the CDR3 is TGTGCCTGGAGTCCGCTCGGCAGGGCTATCTATGGCTACACCTTC.

The rearrangement links TRBV11-1 to TRBJ2-5; D is unclear. Trimming took 2 bases from V and 1 from J, leaving 11 bases between them. This CDR3 contains 15 residues. Germline lookup yields CDR1 SGHAT and CDR2 FQDESV (reference sequence). DNA of the CDR3: TGTGCCAGCAGCTTAAACAATGGTCTCCAAGAGACCCAGTACTTC. Its translation: CASSLNNGLQETQYF. The full variable domain, with the rest looked up from reference TRBV11-1 and TRBJ2-5, is EAEVAQSPRYKITEKSQAVAFWCDPISGHATLYWYRQILGQGPELLVQFQDESVVDDSQLPKDRFSAERLKGVDSTLKIQPAELGDSAMYLCASSLNNGLQETQYFGPGTRLLVL.

The V call is TRBV23-1, the J call TRBJ2-7, with TRBD1 matching 9 bases. TRBV23-1 carries the ORF label, with uncertain function. The CDR3 has 17 amino acids. After removal of 3 bases from V and 6 bases from J, the junction contained 15 bases not matched to a gene. In DNA, the CDR3 is TGCGCCAGCAGTCACCACCCCGGGACAGGGAGGACGGGCGAGCAGTACTTC. Protein sequence: CASSHHPGTGRTGEQYF.

This clone was recorded once. CDR3 loop: CASSPHGQGNGYTF. The DNA for the CDR3 is TGTGCCAGCAGCCCCCATGGGCAGGGCAATGGCTACACCTTC. The gene calls are TRBV6-7 and TRBJ1-2, with D tentatively TRBD1 (5 bases). TRBV6-7 is flagged as an ORF with uncertain function. CDR3 size: 14 residues. V was trimmed by 6 bases and J by 6 bases, leaving 17 bases between them.

This clone was counted a few times. This CDR3 is also generated by other DNA sequences in the sample. The chain uses TRBV11-2 and TRBJ2-1; TRBD2 might be the D (6 bases). The CDR3 loop spans 13 amino acids. From germline, CDR1 is SGHAT and CDR2 FQNNGV. V dropped 3 bases and J dropped 4 bases, with 7 bases sitting between them. The CDR3 bases are TGTGCCAGCAGCTTGAGCGGGTACAATGAGCAGTTCTTC. It codes for CASSLSGYNEQFF. Supplemented by reference TRBV11-2 and TRBJ2-1, the full variable domain reads EAGVAQSPRYKIIEKRQSVAFWCNPISGHATLYWYQQILGQGPKLLIQFQNNGVVDDSQLPKDRFSAERLKGVDSTLKIQPAKLEDSAVYLCASSLSGYNEQFFGPGTRLTVL.

This clone was seen more than once but under ten times. This chain connects TRBV30 to TRBJ1-5; D is unresolved. The germline V gene has CDR1 GTSNPN and CDR2 SVGIG (reference sequence). CDR3 length equals 14 residues. Deletions cut 0 bases from V and 3 bases from J, with 9 bases between. DNA of the CDR3: TGTGCCTGGAGTGTAGCGCGTAACAATCAGCCCCAGCATTTT. This translates into CAWSVARNNQPQHF. Together with reference TRBV30 and TRBJ1-5, the CDR3 gives the full variable domain: SQTIHQWPATLVQPVGSPLSLECTVEGTSNPNLYWYRQAAGRGLQLLFYSVGIGQISSEVPQNLSASRPQDRQFILSSKKLLLSDSGFYLCAWSVARNNQPQHFGDGTRLSIL.

This chain joins TRBV4-2 and TRBJ1-2; 7 bases line up with TRBD1. Germline assignment: CDR1 LGHNA and CDR2 YNFKEQ. V shed 4 bases, J shed 8 bases, and the junction held 13 bases outside the gene matches. The CDR3 length is 15 residues. Here the CDR3 DNA reads TGTGCCAGCAGCCCAGGATTCGAGGGGGCGAGGGGCTACACCTTC. It encodes CASSPGFEGARGYTF.

The V and J genes are TRBV23-1 and TRBJ1-5; no reliable D call. TRBV23-1 is placed among ORFs of uncertain function. There are 14 residues in the CDR3. V shed 0 bases and J shed 7 bases, with 10 bases lying between them. The DNA of the CDR3 is TGCGCCAGCAGTCAATCAGGGAGCCGCCAGCCCCAGCATTTT. It translates to CASSQSGSRQPQHF.

The table lists this clone with a few counts. This chain joins TRBV28 and TRBJ2-7; D perhaps matches TRBD2 (5 bases). The ends were cut back, 7 bases at V and 2 bases at J, with 15 bases in the middle. This CDR3 is 14 amino acids long. The V gene's germline CDR1 is MDHEN and CDR2 SYDVKM. CDR3 sequence reads: CASNPASLAYEQYF. In nucleotides, the CDR3 is TGTGCCAGCAACCCGGCTAGCCTCGCCTACGAGCAGTACTTC.

The J gene is TRBJ2-5, the V gene TRBV5-1; the D gene is possibly TRBD1 (6 bases). Germline V gives CDR1 SGHRS, CDR2 YFSETQ. This CDR3 has 13 amino acids. V lost 1 base and J 5 bases, leaving 9 bases between the germline ends. This CDR3 reads CASSLTGTETQYF. The CDR3 DNA reads TGCGCCAGCAGCTTGACAGGGACGGAGACCCAGTACTTC.

This clone was detected a few times. The rearrangement uses TRBV7-9 and TRBJ1-2, with D unclear. CDR3 length: 14 amino acids. Trimming stripped 5 bases from V and 4 bases from J, with 14 bases between. CDR1 and CDR2 (germline): SEHNR, FQNEAQ (reference sequence). CDR3 loop: CASSQLQNSYGYTF. The CDR3 DNA reads TGTGCCAGCAGCCAATTACAGAACAGCTATGGCTACACCTTC.

This clone was seen a few times. The CDR3 loop is CASSGGAGVSETQYF. CDR3 DNA: TGTGCCAGCAGCGGGGGAGCGGGAGTGTCAGAGACCCAGTACTTC. The chain employs TRBV9 and TRBJ2-7, with TRBD2 matching 8 bases. The end of the DNA aligns better with TRBJ2-5, so the J call may be wrong. CDR3 length equals 15 residues. In germline, CDR1 is SGDLS, CDR2 YYNGEE.